The table lists the clone carrying this T cell receptor (beta chain) with a count of one. Its target is not known. Germline V gives CDR1 SGHKS, CDR2 YYEKEE (reference sequence). V was clipped by 4 bases and J by 0 bases, with 13 bases between them. The CDR3 length is 15 residues. Amplification used 60 Vbeta primers and 13 Jbeta primers. Sequencing was performed with immunoSEQ multiplex PCR; in TCRdb, only in-frame clones are kept and a portion is missing. This table has approximately 140,000 clones, roughly 77% appearing once. The data originate from a study of cytomegalovirus exposure and HLA in healthy donors. Study-level results: TCR beta sequences reportedly predicted most subjects' HLA-A and HLA-B alleles accurately.

The source material was PBMCs. This TCR was sampled from a human donor in good health. The chain carries TRBV5-5 and TRBJ1-1; D may be TRBD1 (5 bases). The CDR3 region is CASSETRGVNTEAFF. The CDR3 bases are TGTGCCAGCAGCGAGACTAGAGGGGTGAACACTGAAGCTTTCTTT.